The clone carrying this T cell receptor (beta chain) appeared a few times. Its antigen is not known. The data were taken from a study of identical twins. Overall study results and limits: Compared with models, monozygotic twins showed more out-of-frame TCR alpha sharing. Low generation-probability sequences were in excess among twin-shared out-of-frame alpha sequences.

One entry per CDR3 protein, called by TCRdb with MiXCR from the 5' RACE reads. The sample carries hundreds of thousands of distinct CDR3 sequences, about 8.9% recorded once. Germline V CDR1 and CDR2: SGHVS, FNYEAQ. This CDR3 is 17 amino acids long. V lost 4 bases to trimming and J lost 2 bases; unmatched junction nucleotides: 6. This same sample was also taken into another study, of yellow fever vaccine responses in identical twins.

The sequencing sample was made of memory (CD45RO+) T cells sorted from blood. The origin of this receptor is a woman between 18 and 29 years old in good health. J is TRBJ2-7 and V is TRBV7-6, with TRBD2 identical over 15 bases. Here the CDR3 DNA reads TGTGCCAGCAGCTCAGGACTAGCGGGAGGGCCTACCTACGAGCAGTACTTC. Translated: CASSSGLAGGPTYEQYF. The whole variable domain, remainder taken from reference TRBV7-6 and TRBJ2-7, is GAGVSQSPRYKVTKRGQDVALRCDPISGHVSLYWYRQALGQGPEFLTYFNYEAQQDKSGLPNDRFSAERPEGSISTLTIQRTEQRDSAMYRCASSSGLAGGPTYEQYFGPGTRLTVT.